These T cell receptor beta chains were read from a single sample in a study of CD8 T cells in Susac syndrome. TCRdb re-derived calls from the immunoSEQ multiplex PCR reads in MiXCR, one entry per CDR3 protein. The repertoire holds about 150,000 distinct CDR3 sequences, with just under 97% as singletons. Sequencing was done on a sample of CD8+ T cells from PBMCs. The receptors were sampled from a human donor with multiple sclerosis. CDR3s include the opening cysteine and the closing phenylalanine or tryptophan. The D gene is left open where the match is weak. Expanded clones get a size class; other rows say once, few or many, or leave the size out.

TRBJ1-1,TRBV20-1,-,-,TGCAGTGCTATCCGGGACATCAGGAACACTGAAGCTTTCTTT,CSAIRDIRNTEAFF
TRBJ1-2,TRBV29-1,-,TRBD1,TGCAGCGTTCATGGACAGGGGGCAGGCACCTTC,CSVHGQGAGTF
TRBJ1-2,TRBV14,-,-,TGTGCCAGCAGCCAAGATTTCGGGGGTGGCTACACCTTC,CASSQDFGGGYTF
TRBJ1-6,TRBV12-3/TRBV12-4,-,-,TGTGCCAGCAGTTTCACCTTAAGCACCCTCCACTTT,CASSFTLSTLHF
TRBJ2-2,TRBV9,-,-,TGTGCCAGCAGCGTAGAAGGGTTCTCGGGGGAGCTGTTTTTT,CASSVEGFSGELFF
TRBJ1-3,TRBV29-1,-,TRBD1,TGCAGCGTTTTTGACAGGGCTGGAAACACCATATATTTT,CSVFDRAGNTIYF
TRBJ2-6,TRBV30,-,-,TGTGCCTGGAACCCAGGTACCGGGGCCAACGTCCTGACTTTC,CAWNPGTGANVLTF
TRBJ2-3,TRBV5-4,-,TRBD2,TGTGCCAGCAGATATAGCGGGGGCAGCACAGATACGCAGTATTTT,CASRYSGGSTDTQYF
TRBJ1-2,TRBV12-3/TRBV12-4,-,TRBD1,TGTGCCAGCAGCCTCGAGGGACAGGGCCTGGACTATGGCTACACCTTC,CASSLEGQGLDYGYTF
TRBJ2-1,TRBV29-1,-,TRBD2,TGCAGCGTGACGACTAGCGGGGGGACCCTAGACTACAATGAGCAGTTCTTC,CSVTTSGGTLDYNEQFF
TRBJ2-6,TRBV3-1,once,-,TGTGCCAGCAGCCAAGAGTGGGGATCTGGGGCCAACGTCCTGACTTTC,CASSQEWGSGANVLTF
TRBJ1-5,TRBV23-1,-,TRBD1,TGCGCCAGCAGTTACAGGGGCGGCCGGGGGCCCCAGCATTTT,CASSYRGGRGPQHF
TRBJ2-1,TRBV25-1,-,TRBD2,TGTGCCAGCAGTGAAAGAGGACTAGCGGGCTTAAGGGAGCAGTTCTTC,CASSERGLAGLREQFF
TRBJ1-1,TRBV9,once,TRBD1,TGTGCCAGCAGCAAACGTACAGGGGCTGAAGCTTTCTTT,CASSKRTGAEAFF
TRBJ2-5,TRBV12-5,-,TRBD2,TGTGCTACCAGAGGGGAGGGTCTAGAGACCCAGTACTTC,CATRGEGLETQYF
TRBJ2-7,TRBV9,-,TRBD1,TGTGCCAGCAGCGTTGGACAGGGCGCTACCTACGAGCAGTACTTC,CASSVGQGATYEQYF
TRBJ2-1,TRBV9,once,-,TGTGCCAGCAGTCCAGACGTCCGCAACAATGAGCAGTTCTTC,CASSPDVRNNEQFF
TRBJ1-1,TRBV3-1,-,TRBD1,TGTGCCAGCAGCCAAGTCGGGAGGGGGCTGAACACTGAAGCTTTCTTT,CASSQVGRGLNTEAFF
TRBJ2-3,TRBV6-5,-,-,TGTGCCAGCAGCAGACTGTCAGTTAGCACAGATACGCAGTATTTT,CASSRLSVSTDTQYF
TRBJ2-7,TRBV18,-,TRBD1,TGTGCCAGCTCACCACCGACAGGGGACCCCTCCTACGAGCAGTACTTC,CASSPPTGDPSYEQYF
TRBJ2-1,TRBV13,-,TRBD1,TGTGCCGCCACCGGGACAGGGAGTATCTACAATGAGCAGTTCTTC,CAATGTGSIYNEQFF
TRBJ2-1,TRBV7-3,-,-,TGTGCCAGCAGCCCAGAGGGGTCATACCTCCATGAGCAGTTCTTC,CASSPEGSYLHEQFF
TRBJ1-1,TRBV20-1,-,-,TGCAGTGCTTTTATTCGACAGCTGAACACTGAAGCTTTCTTT,CSAFIRQLNTEAFF
TRBJ1-5,TRBV4-2,-,-,TGTGCCAGCAGCCAACAGGGGCAGGGCAATCAGCCCCAGCATTTT,CASSQQGQGNQPQHF
TRBJ1-1,TRBV7-9,-,-,TGTGCCAGCAGCCCGTATCAGGGGAATGGCACTGAAGCTTTCTTT,CASSPYQGNGTEAFF
TRBJ1-5,TRBV30,-,TRBD1,TGTGCCTGGAGTTCGGGACAGGGGAATCAGCCCCAGCATTTT,CAWSSGQGNQPQHF
TRBJ1-1,TRBV7-2,-,-,TGTGCCAGCAGCTTAAGGAATGGAGCTTTCTTT,CASSLRNGAFF
TRBJ2-3,TRBV9,-,TRBD2,TGTGCCAGCAGCGTAGCTAGCGGAGATACGCAGTATTTT,CASSVASGDTQYF
TRBJ2-5,TRBV9,once,-,TGTGCCAGCAGCGTAGCTGGGGATGGGGAGACCCAGTACTTC,CASSVAGDGETQYF
TRBJ2-7,TRBV6-2/TRBV6-3,-,-,TGTGCCAGCAGTTACTCGTCAGTTTACGAGCAGTACTTC,CASSYSSVYEQYF
TRBJ2-1,TRBV5-1,-,TRBD2,TGCGCCAGCAGCTTGGCCCCGGCGAAGCGGGGGGTCAACAATGAGCAGTTCTTC,CASSLAPAKRGVNNEQFF
TRBJ2-7,TRBV30,-,TRBD1,TGTGCCTGGACCGGGACAGGGGGCGGCGAGCAGTACTTC,CAWTGTGGGEQYF
TRBJ2-1,TRBV15,-,-,TGTGCCACCAGCAGGACTCTTTACAATGAGCAGTTCTTC,CATSRTLYNEQFF
TRBJ1-6,TRBV27,-,-,TGTGCCAGCAGTCGATATAATTCACCCCTCCACTTT,CASSRYNSPLHF
TRBJ1-2,TRBV20-1,-,-,TGCAGTGTTCCTAGCGAGGGGATCGAGGGGGGCTACACCTTC,CSVPSEGIEGGYTF
TRBJ1-2,TRBV20-1,-,TRBD1,TGCAGTGCTAGAATTGGCAGGGGGTCCCGTGGAGGCTACACCTTC,CSARIGRGSRGGYTF
TRBJ1-4,TRBV27,-,-,TGTGCCAGCAGCCCCAGGGAAACTAATGAAAAACTGTTTTTT,CASSPRETNEKLFF
TRBJ2-5,TRBV20-1,-,TRBD2,TGCAGTGCTAGTGGCGGGGGGGATGAAGAGACCCAGTACTTC,CSASGGGDEETQYF
TRBJ2-5,TRBV13,-,-,TGTGCCAGCACGATTAGCCCATACCAAGAGACCCAGTACTTC,CASTISPYQETQYF
TRBJ2-5,TRBV27,-,TRBD2,TGTGCCAGCAGTTTAAAGCGGGGGCCGTACCAAGAGACCCAGTACTTC,CASSLKRGPYQETQYF
TRBJ1-1,TRBV20-1,-,-,TGCAGTGCCGATCCGGGACTTATGGCTTTCTTT,CSADPGLMAFF
TRBJ2-2,TRBV30,-,-,TGTGCCGCTTATGAAAACACCGGGGAGCTGTTTTTT,CAAYENTGELFF
TRBJ2-1,TRBV19,-,TRBD1,TGTGCCAGTAGTACGAGGGGGCGCAATGAGCAGTTCTTC,CASSTRGRNEQFF
TRBJ1-5,TRBV27,once,-,TGTGCCAGCAGCCCCCGAGGACACAATCAGCCCCAGCATTTT,CASSPRGHNQPQHF
TRBJ1-2,TRBV15,-,-,TGTGCCACCAGCGGAGCGTTATACCGGGCCCGGATTGGCTATGGCTACACCTTC,CATSGALYRARIGYGYTF
TRBJ1-1,TRBV2,-,-,TGTGCCAGCAGTGGAGCGCGGAACACTGAAGCTTTCTTT,CASSGARNTEAFF
TRBJ1-2,TRBV9,-,-,TGTGCCAGCAGCTCCCGGGGGATACGGTATGGCTACACCTTC,CASSSRGIRYGYTF
TRBJ1-1,TRBV15,-,-,TGTGCCACCAGCGACCTTTTGAGAGCACGGACTGAAGCTTTCTTT,CATSDLLRARTEAFF
TRBJ1-4,TRBV12-3/TRBV12-4,-,-,TGTGCCAGCAGTTTATTGAATGAAAAACTGTTTTTT,CASSLLNEKLFF
TRBJ1-6,TRBV27,-,-,TGTGCCAGCAGTTTCGGTAATTCACCCCTCCACTTT,CASSFGNSPLHF
TRBJ2-1,TRBV29-1,-,-,TGCAGCTCCTCCCTGGGCCCCGAGGAGCAGTTCTTC,CSSSLGPEEQFF
TRBJ2-3,TRBV12-3/TRBV12-4,-,-,TGTGCCAGCTGGGTGGGGGGGGGCTTTACAGATACGCAGTATTTT,CASWVGGGFTDTQYF
TRBJ1-2,TRBV29-1,-,-,TGCAGCGTTGAAGATTATGGCACGCGGAACTATGGCTACACCTTC,CSVEDYGTRNYGYTF
TRBJ1-6,TRBV4-1,-,TRBD1,TGCGCCAGCAGCCAAGTGGTATCCGGGACAGGAAATAATTCACCCCTCCACTTT,CASSQVVSGTGNNSPLHF
TRBJ2-7,TRBV6-5,-,-,TGTGCCAGCAGTTACTCCCGCGCATCCTACGAGCAGTACTTC,CASSYSRASYEQYF